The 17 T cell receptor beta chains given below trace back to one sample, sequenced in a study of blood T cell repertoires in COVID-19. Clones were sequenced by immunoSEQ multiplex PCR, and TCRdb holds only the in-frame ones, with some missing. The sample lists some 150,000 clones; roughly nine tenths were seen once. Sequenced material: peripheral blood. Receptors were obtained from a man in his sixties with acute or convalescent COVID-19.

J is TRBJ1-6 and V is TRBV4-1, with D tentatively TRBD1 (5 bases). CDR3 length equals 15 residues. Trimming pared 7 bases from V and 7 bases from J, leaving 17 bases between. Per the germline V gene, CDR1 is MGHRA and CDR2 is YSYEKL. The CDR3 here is CASTPGAGVNSPLHF. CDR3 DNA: TGCGCCAGCACCCCTGGGGCAGGCGTGAATTCACCCCTCCACTTT.

CDR3 sequence reads: CASLQTGTSGGNEQFF. Here the CDR3 DNA reads TGTGCCAGCCTCCAAACCGGGACTAGCGGGGGAAATGAGCAGTTCTTC. The chain carries TRBV2 and TRBJ2-1, with 14 bases identical to TRBD2. Unmatched junction bases numbered 10, after V lost 8 bases and J lost 7 bases. There are 16 residues in the CDR3. Germline V lookup: CDR1 SNHLY, CDR2 FYNNEI.

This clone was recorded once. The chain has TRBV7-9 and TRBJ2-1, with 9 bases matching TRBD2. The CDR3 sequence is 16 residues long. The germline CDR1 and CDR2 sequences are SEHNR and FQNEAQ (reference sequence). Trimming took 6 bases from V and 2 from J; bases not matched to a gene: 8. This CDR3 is CASSPGLARPYNEQFF. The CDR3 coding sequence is TGTGCCAGCAGTCCAGGACTAGCGAGACCCTACAATGAGCAGTTCTTC.

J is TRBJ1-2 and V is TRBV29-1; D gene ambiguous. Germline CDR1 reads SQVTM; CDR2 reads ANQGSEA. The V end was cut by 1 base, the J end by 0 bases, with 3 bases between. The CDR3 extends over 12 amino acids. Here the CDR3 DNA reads TGCAGCGTTGAAGCAGCTAACTATGGCTACACCTTC. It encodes CSVEAANYGYTF. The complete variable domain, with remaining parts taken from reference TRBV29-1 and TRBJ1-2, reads SAVISQKPSRDICQRGTSLTIQCQVDSQVTMMFWYRQQPGQSLTLIATANQGSEATYESGFVIDKFPISRPNLTFSTLTVSNMSPEDSSIYLCSVEAANYGYTFGSGTRLTVV.

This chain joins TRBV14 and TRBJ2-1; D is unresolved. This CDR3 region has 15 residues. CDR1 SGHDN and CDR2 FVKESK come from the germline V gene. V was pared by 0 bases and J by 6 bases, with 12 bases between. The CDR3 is CASSQDGRPGNEQFF. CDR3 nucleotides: TGTGCCAGCAGCCAAGACGGCCGACCGGGCAATGAGCAGTTCTTC.

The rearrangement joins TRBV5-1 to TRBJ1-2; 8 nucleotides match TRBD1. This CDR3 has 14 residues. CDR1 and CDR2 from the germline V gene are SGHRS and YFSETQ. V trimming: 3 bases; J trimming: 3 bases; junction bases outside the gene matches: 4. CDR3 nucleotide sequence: TGCGCCAGCAGCTGGGACAGGCCAGACTATGGCTACACCTTC. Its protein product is CASSWDRPDYGYTF.

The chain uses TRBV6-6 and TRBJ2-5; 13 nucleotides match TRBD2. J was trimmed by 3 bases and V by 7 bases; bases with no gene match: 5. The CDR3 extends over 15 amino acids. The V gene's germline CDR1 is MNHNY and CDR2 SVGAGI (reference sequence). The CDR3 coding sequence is TGTGCCAGCAACCCAGGGACTAGCGGGGAAGAGACCCAGTACTTC. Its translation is CASNPGTSGEETQYF.

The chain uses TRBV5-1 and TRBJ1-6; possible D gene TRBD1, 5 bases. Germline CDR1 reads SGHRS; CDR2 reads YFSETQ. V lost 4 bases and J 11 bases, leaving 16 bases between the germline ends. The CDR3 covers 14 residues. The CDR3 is CASSQGGSLAPLHF. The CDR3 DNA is TGCGCCAGCAGCCAGGGAGGGTCCCTCGCACCCCTCCACTTT.

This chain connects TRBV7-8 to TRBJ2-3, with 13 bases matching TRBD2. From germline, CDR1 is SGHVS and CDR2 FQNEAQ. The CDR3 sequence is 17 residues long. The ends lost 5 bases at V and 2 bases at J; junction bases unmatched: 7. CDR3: CASSQGLAGALTDTQYF. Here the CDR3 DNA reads TGTGCCAGCAGCCAAGGACTAGCGGGGGCCCTCACAGATACGCAGTATTTT. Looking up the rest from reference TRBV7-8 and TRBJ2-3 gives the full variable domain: GAGVSQSPRYKVAKRGQDVALRCDPISGHVSLFWYQQALGQGPEFLTYFQNEAQLDKSGLPSDRFFAERPEGSVSTLKIQRTQQEDSAVYLCASSQGLAGALTDTQYFGPGTRLTVL.

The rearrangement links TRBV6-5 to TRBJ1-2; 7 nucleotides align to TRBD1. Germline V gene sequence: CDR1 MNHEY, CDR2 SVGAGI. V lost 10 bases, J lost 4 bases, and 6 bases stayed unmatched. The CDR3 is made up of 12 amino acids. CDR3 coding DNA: TGTGCCACCGAGGACAGGAGCTATGGCTACACCTTC. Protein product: CATEDRSYGYTF.

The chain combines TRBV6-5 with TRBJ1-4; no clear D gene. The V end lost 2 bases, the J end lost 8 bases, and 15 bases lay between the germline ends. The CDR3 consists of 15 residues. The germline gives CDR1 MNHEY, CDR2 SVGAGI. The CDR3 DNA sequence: TGTGCCAGCAGTTACCGCCTAGTACCCCGGGAAAAACTGTTTTTT. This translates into CASSYRLVPREKLFF.

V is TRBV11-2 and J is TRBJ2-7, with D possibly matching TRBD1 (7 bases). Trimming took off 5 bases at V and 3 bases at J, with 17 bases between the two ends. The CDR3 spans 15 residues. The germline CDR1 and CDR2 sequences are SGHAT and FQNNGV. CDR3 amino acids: CASSPTPGGLYEQYF. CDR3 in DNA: TGTGCCAGCAGCCCAACCCCAGGGGGGCTCTACGAGCAGTACTTC. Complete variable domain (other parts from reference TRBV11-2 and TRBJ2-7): EAGVAQSPRYKIIEKRQSVAFWCNPISGHATLYWYQQILGQGPKLLIQFQNNGVVDDSQLPKDRFSAERLKGVDSTLKIQPAKLEDSAVYLCASSPTPGGLYEQYFGPGTRLTVT.

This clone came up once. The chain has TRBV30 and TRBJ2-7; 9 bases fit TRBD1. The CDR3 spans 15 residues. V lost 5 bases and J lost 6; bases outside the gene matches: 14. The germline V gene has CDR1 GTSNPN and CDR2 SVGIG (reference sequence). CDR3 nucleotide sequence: TGTGCCTGGCAAAGAACCGGGACAGGGTCGGGCGAGCAGTACTTC. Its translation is CAWQRTGTGSGEQYF.

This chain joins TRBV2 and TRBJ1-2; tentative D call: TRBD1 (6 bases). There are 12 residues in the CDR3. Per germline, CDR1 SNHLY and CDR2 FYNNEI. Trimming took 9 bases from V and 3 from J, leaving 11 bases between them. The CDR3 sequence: CASHRVDYGYTF. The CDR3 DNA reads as TGTGCCAGTCACAGGGTGGACTATGGCTACACCTTC.

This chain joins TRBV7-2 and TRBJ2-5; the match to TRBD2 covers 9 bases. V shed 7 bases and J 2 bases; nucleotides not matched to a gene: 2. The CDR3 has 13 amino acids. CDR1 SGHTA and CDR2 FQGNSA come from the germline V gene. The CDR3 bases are TGTGCCAGCAAAGCGGGGGGACAAGAGACCCAGTACTTC. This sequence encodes CASKAGGQETQYF.

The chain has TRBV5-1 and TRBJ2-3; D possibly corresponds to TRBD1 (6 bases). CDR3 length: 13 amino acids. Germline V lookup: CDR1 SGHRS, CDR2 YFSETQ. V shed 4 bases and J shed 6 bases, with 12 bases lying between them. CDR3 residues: CASSAYRVDTQYF. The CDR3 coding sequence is TGCGCCAGCAGCGCCTACAGGGTCGATACGCAGTATTTT.

The CDR3 protein is CASSQTRGSGNTIYF. The CDR3 DNA follows: TGTGCCAGCTCACAGACCAGGGGGTCTGGAAACACCATATATTTT. The chain joins TRBV18 to TRBJ1-3; 7 positions agree with TRBD1. V lost 4 bases to trimming and J lost 1 base; unmatched junction nucleotides: 4. The CDR3 has 15 amino acids. From germline, CDR1 is KGHSH and CDR2 LQKENI.